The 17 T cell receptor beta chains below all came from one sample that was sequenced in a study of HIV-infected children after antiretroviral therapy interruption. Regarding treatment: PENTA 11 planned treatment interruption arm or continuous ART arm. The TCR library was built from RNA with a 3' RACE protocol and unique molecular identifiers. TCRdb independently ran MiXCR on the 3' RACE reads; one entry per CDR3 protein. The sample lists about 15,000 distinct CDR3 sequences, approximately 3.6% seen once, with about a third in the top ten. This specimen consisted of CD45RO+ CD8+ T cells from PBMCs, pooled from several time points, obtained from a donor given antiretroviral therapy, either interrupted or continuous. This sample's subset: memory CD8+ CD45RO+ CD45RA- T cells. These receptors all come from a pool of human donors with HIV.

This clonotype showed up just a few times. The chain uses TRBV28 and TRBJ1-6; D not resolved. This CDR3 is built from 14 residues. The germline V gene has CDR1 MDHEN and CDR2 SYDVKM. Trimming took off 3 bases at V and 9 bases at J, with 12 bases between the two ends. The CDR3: CASSLAGRGSPLHF. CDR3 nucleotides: TGTGCCAGCAGTTTGGCAGGACGGGGTTCACCCCTCCACTTT.

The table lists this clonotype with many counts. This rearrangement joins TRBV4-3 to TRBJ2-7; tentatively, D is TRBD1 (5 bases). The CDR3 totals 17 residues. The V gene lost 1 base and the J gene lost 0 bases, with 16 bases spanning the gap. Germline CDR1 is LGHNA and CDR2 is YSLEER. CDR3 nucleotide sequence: TGCGCCAGCAGCCAAGGAACAGGATCTGGGTTCTCCTACGAGCAGTACTTC. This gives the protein CASSQGTGSGFSYEQYF.

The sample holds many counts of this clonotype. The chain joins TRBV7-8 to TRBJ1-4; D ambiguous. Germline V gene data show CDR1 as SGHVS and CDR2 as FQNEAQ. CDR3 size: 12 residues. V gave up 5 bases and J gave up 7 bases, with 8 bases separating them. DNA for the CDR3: TGTGCCAGCAGCGAGCGGGGTGAAAAACTGTTTTTT. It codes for CASSERGEKLFF.

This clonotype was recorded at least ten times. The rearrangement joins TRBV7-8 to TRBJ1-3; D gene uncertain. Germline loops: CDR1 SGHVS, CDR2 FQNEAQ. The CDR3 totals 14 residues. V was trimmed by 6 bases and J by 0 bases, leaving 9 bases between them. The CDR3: CASRPSYSGNTIYF. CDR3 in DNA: TGTGCCAGCAGGCCGTCCTACTCTGGAAACACCATATATTTT.

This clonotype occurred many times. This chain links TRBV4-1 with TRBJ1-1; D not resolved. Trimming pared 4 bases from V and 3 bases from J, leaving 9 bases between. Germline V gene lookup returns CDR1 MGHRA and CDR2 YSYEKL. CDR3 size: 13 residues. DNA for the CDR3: TGCGCCAGCAGCCGTCAGACTTACACTGAAGCTTTCTTT. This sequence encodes CASSRQTYTEAFF.

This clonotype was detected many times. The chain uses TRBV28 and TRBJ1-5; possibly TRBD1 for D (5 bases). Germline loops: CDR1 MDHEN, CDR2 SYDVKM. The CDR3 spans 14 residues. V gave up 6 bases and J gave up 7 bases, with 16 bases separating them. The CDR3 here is CASRPPGPRQPQHF. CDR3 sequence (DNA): TGTGCCAGCAGACCTCCAGGGCCCCGCCAGCCCCAGCATTTT.

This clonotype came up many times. The CDR3 sequence is CASSTGTDQYF. Here the CDR3 DNA reads TGCGCCAGCAGCACAGGGACAGACCAGTATTTT. The gene calls are TRBV5-1 and TRBJ2-3, with 7 bases identical to TRBD1. The CDR3 runs to 11 residues. J was trimmed by 12 bases and V by 4 bases; bases with no gene match: 5. Germline loops: CDR1 SGHRS, CDR2 YFSETQ.

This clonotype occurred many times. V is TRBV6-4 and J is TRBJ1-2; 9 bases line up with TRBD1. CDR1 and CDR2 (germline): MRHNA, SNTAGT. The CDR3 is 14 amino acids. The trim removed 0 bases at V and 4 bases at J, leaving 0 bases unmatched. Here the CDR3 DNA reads TGTGCCAGCAGTGACTCGACAGGGGGCTATGGCTACACCTTC. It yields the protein CASSDSTGGYGYTF.

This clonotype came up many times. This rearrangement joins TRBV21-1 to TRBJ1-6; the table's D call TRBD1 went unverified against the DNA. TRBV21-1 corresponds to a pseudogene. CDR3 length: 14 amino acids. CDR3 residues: CASSRTGGDSPLHF. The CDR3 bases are TGTGCCAGCAGCAGGACAGGGGGAGATTCACCCCTCCACTTT.

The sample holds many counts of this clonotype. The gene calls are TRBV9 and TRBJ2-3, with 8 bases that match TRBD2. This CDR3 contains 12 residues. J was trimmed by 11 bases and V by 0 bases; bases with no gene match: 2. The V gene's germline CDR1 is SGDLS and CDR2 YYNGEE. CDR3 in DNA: TGTGCCAGCAGCGTAGGGGGACTAGAGCAGTATTTT. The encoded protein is CASSVGGLEQYF.

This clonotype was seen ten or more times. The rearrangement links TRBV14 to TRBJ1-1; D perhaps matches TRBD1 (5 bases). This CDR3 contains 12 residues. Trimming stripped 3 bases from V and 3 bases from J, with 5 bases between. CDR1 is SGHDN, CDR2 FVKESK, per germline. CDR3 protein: CASSQGDTEAFF. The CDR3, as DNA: TGTGCCAGCAGCCAGGGGGACACTGAAGCTTTCTTT.

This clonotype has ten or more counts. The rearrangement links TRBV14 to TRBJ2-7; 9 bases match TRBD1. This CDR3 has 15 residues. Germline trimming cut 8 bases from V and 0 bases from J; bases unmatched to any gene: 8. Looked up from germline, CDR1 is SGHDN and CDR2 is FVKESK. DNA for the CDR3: TGTGCCAGCTCTACCGGGACAGGGTTCTCCTACGAGCAGTACTTC. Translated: CASSTGTGFSYEQYF.

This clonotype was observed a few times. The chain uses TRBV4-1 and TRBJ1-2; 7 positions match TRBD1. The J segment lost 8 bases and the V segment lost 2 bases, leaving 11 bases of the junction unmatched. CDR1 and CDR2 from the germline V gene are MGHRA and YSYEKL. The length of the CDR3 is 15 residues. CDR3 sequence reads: CASSQTAPGQTGYTF. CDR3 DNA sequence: TGCGCCAGCAGCCAAACGGCGCCGGGACAGACCGGCTACACCTTC.

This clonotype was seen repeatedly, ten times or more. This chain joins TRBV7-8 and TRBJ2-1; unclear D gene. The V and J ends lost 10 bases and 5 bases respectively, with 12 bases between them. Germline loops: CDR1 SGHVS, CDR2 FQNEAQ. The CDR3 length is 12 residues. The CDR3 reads CATRARNNEQFF. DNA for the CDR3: TGTGCCACTCGGGCACGGAACAATGAGCAGTTCTTC.

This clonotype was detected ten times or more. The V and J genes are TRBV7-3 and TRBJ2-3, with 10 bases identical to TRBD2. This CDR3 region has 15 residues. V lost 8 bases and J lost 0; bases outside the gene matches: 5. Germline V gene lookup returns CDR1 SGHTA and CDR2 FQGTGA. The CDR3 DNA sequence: TGTGCCAGCGCACTAGCGGGGAGTAGCACAGATACGCAGTATTTT. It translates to CASALAGSSTDTQYF.

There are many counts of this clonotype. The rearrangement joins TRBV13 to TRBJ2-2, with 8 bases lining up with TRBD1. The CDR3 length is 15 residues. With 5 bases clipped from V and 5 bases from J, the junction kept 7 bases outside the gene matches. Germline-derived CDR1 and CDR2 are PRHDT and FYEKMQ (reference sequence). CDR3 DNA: TGTGCCAGCAGCCGGGAAGGACAGGGAACCGGGGAGCTGTTTTTT. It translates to CASSREGQGTGELFF.

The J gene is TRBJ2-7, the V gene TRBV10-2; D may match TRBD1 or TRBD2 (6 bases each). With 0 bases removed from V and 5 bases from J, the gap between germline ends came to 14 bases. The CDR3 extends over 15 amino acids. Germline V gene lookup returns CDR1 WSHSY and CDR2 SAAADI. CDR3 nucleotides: TGCGCCAGCAGTGAGTCAGAACAGGGAGGTAACGAGCAGTACTTC. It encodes CASSESEQGGNEQYF.